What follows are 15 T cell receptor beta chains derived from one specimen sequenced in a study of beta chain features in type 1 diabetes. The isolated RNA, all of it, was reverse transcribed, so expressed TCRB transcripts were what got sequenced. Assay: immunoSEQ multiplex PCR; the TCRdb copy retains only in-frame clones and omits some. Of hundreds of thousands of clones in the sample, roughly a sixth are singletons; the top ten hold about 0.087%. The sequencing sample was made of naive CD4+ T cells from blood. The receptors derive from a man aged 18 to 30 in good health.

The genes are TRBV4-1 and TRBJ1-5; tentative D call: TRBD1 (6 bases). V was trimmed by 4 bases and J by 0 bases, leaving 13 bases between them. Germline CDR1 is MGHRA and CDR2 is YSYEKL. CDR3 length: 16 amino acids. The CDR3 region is CASSRWGTNSNQPQHF. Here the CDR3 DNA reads TGCGCCAGCAGCCGATGGGGGACAAATAGCAATCAGCCCCAGCATTTT.

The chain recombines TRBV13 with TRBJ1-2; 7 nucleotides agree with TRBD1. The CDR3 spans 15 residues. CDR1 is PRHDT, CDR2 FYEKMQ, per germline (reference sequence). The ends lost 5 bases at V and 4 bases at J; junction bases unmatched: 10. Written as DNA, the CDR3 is TGTGCCAGCAGCCCTAATCAGGGGGGCGGCTATGGCTACACCTTC. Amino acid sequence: CASSPNQGGGYGYTF. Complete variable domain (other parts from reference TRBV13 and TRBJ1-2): AAGVIQSPRHLIKEKRETATLKCYPIPRHDTVYWYQQGPGQDPQFLISFYEKMQSDKGSIPDRFSAQQFSDYHSELNMSSLELGDSALYFCASSPNQGGGYGYTFGSGTRLTVV.

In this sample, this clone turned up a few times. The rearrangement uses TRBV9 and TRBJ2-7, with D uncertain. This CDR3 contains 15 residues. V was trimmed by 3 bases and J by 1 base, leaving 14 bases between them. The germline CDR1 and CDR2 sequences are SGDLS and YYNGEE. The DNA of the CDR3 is TGTGCCAGCAGCGGAGGTGCAGGCTTTTCCTACGAGCAGTACTTC. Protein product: CASSGGAGFSYEQYF.

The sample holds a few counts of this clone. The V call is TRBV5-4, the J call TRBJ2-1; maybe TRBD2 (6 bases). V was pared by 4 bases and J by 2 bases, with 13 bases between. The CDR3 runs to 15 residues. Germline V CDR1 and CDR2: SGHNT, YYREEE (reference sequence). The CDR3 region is CASSPGRGTYNEQFF. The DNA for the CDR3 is TGTGCCAGCAGCCCGGGGCGGGGAACCTACAATGAGCAGTTCTTC.

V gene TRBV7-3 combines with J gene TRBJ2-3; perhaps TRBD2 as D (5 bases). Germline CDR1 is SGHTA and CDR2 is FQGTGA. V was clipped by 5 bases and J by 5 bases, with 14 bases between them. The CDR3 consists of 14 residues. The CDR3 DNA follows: TGTGCCAGCAGCCCTAGCTGGGGTGGAGATACGCAGTATTTT. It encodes CASSPSWGGDTQYF.

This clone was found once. CDR3 residues: CATSRDPTSRSSYEQYF. The CDR3 DNA follows: TGTGCCACCAGCAGAGATCCCACTAGCCGGAGCTCCTACGAGCAGTACTTC. The chain employs TRBV15 and TRBJ2-7; the D gene is possibly TRBD2 (6 bases). Trimming removed 0 bases at V and 0 bases at J, with 15 bases between. The CDR3 consists of 17 residues. Germline values: CDR1 LNHNV, CDR2 YYDKDF (reference sequence).

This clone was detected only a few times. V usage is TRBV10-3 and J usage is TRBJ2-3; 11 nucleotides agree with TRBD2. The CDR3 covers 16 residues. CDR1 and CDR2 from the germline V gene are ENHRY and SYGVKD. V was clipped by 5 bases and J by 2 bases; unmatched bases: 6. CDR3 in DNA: TGTGCCATCAGTTTTCTAGCGGGGGGCCCCACAGATACGCAGTATTTT. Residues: CAISFLAGGPTDTQYF.

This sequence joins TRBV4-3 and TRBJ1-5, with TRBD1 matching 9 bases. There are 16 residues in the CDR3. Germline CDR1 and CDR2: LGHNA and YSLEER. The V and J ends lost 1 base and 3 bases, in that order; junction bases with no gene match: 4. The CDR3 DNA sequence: TGCGCCAGCAGCCAAGGGCGGACAGGGGACAATCAGCCCCAGCATTTT. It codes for CASSQGRTGDNQPQHF.

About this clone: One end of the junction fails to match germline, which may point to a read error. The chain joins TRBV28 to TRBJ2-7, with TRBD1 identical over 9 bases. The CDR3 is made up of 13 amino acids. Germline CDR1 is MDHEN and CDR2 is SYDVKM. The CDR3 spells CASSLPRTGVRDF. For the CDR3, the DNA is TGTGCCAGCAGTCTACCAAGGACAGGGGTCCGGGACTTC.

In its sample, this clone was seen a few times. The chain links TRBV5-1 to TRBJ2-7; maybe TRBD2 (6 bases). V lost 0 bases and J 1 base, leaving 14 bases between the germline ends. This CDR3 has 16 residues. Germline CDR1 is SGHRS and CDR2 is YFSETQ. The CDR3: CASSLAVRGYSYEQYF. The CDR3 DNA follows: TGCGCCAGCAGCTTGGCTGTCCGGGGGTATTCCTACGAGCAGTACTTC. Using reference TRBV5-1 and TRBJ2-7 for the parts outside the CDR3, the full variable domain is KAGVTQTPRYLIKTRGQQVTLSCSPISGHRSVSWYQQTPGQGLQFLFEYFSETQRNKGNFPGRFSGRQFSNSRSEMNVSTLELGDSALYLCASSLAVRGYSYEQYFGPGTRLTVT.

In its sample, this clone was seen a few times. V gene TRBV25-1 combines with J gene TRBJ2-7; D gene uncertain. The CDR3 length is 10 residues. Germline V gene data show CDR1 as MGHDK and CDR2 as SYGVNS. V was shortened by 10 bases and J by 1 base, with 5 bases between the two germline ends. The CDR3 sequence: CATSSYEQYF. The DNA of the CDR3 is TGTGCCACCTCGTCCTACGAGCAGTACTTC.

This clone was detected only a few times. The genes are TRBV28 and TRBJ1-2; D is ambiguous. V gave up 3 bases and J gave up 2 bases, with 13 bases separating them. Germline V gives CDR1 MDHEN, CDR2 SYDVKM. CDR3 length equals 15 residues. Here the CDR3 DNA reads TGTGCCAGCAGTTTTCAGGCTCTAACGAACTATGGCTACACCTTC. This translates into CASSFQALTNYGYTF.

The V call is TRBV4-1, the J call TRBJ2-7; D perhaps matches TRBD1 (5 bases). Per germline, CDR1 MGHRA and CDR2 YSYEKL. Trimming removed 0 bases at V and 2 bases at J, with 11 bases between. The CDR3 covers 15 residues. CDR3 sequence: CASSQDVTGAYEQYF. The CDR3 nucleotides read TGCGCCAGCAGCCAAGATGTAACAGGAGCCTACGAGCAGTACTTC.

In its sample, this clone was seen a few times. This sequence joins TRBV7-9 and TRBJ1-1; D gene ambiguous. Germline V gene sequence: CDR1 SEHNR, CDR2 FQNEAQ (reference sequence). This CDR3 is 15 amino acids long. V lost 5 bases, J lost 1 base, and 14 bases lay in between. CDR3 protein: CASSPLHRSNTEAFF. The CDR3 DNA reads TGTGCCAGCAGCCCCCTCCATCGGTCGAACACTGAAGCTTTCTTT.

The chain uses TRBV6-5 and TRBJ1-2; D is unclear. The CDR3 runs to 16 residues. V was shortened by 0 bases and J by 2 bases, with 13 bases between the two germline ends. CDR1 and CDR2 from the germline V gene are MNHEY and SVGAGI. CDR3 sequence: CASSYSWPHTNYGYTF. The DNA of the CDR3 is TGTGCCAGCAGTTACTCGTGGCCCCACACAAACTATGGCTACACCTTC.